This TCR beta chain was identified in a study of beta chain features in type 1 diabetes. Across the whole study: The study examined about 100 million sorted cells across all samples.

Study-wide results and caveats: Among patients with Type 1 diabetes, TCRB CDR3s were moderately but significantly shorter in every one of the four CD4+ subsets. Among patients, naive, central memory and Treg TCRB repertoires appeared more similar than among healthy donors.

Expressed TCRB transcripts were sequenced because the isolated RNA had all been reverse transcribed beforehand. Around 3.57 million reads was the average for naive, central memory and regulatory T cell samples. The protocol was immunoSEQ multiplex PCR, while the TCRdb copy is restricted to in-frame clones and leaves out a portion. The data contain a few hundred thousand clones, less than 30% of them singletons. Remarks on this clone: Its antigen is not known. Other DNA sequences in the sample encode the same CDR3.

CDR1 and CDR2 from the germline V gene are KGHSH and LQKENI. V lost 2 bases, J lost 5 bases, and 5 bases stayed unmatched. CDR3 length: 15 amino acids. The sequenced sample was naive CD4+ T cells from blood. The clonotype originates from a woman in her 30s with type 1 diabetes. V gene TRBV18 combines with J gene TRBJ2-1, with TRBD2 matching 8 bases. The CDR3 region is CASSPGLAGNNEQFF. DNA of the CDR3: TGTGCCAGCTCACCAGGGTTAGCGGGAAACAATGAGCAGTTCTTC.